The T cell receptor (beta chain) under discussion was sequenced for a study of patients and donors after allogeneic stem cell transplantation. TCRdb recomputed calls from the RT-PCR reads with MiXCR, one row per CDR3 protein. Altogether 400,000 to 450,000 distinct CDR3 sequences are present, more than 15% being singletons, with the ten largest covering about 7%. Germline V lookup: CDR1 DFQATT, CDR2 SNEGSKA (reference sequence). Unmatched junction bases numbered 13, after V lost 1 base and J lost 10 bases. The CDR3 is 15 residues long. The clonotype was recovered from a human donor who was either an allogeneic HSCT recipient or a stem cell or donor lymphocyte infusion donor (not recorded which). It is not recorded whose cells these are; they may come from a transplant donor. The sample taken for sequencing was blood, either unsorted or a sorted T cell fraction (not recorded which). This sequence joins TRBV20-1 and TRBJ1-2, with 9 positions matching TRBD1. CDR3 residues: CSARGLGTGRIFYTF. The CDR3 coding sequence is TGCAGTGCTAGAGGCCTTGGGACAGGGAGAATTTTCTACACCTTC.